This entry lists 10 T cell receptor beta chains sequenced from one sample in a study of early T cells in non-severe SARS-CoV-2 infection. TCRdb recomputed calls from the 5' RACE reads with MiXCR, one row per CDR3 protein. The data show some 77,000 distinct CDR3 sequences, over 10% seen once. The sequenced sample consisted of whole blood. The receptors here all came from an adult who was a healthcare worker with PCR-confirmed SARS-CoV-2 infection or an uninfected control (not recorded which).

This chain connects TRBV28 to TRBJ2-2; 12 bases are a match to TRBD2. The germline V gene encodes CDR1 MDHEN and CDR2 SYDVKM. With 5 bases clipped from V and 4 bases from J, the junction kept 5 bases outside the gene matches. The CDR3 totals 16 residues. CDR3 coding DNA: TGTGCCAGCAGTGGGAAGACTAGCGGGAGCACCGGGGAGCTGTTTTTT. This encodes CASSGKTSGSTGELFF.

Many counts were recorded for this clonotype. The chain uses TRBV20-1 and TRBJ2-7; 8 bases are a match to TRBD1. CDR1 DFQATT and CDR2 SNEGSKA come from the germline V gene (reference sequence). CDR3 length equals 16 residues. The junction had 12 bases not matched to a gene; V was cut back by 5 bases and J by 0 bases. The CDR3 spells CSASDPTGGSSYEQYF. DNA for the CDR3: TGCAGTGCTTCCGACCCCACAGGGGGAAGCTCCTACGAGCAGTACTTC.

This clonotype occurred a few times. The chain joins TRBV28 to TRBJ1-5; perhaps TRBD1 as D (6 bases). The CDR3 is made up of 14 amino acids. V gave up 11 bases and J gave up 6 bases, with 20 bases separating them. Looked up from germline, CDR1 is MDHEN and CDR2 is SYDVKM. Written as DNA, the CDR3 is TGTGCCTCTCATCGGGGCAGGGGCACTCAGCCCCAGCATTTT. Encoded protein: CASHRGRGTQPQHF.

The chain carries TRBV7-2 and TRBJ2-1, with 10 bases that match TRBD2. With 1 base clipped from V and 8 bases from J, the junction kept 8 bases outside the gene matches. This CDR3 has 16 residues. Germline CDR1 SGHTA, CDR2 FQGNSA. CDR3 region: CASSLGPSGRDDEQFF. As DNA, the CDR3 is TGTGCCAGCAGCTTAGGGCCTAGCGGGAGAGATGATGAGCAGTTCTTC.

This clonotype was counted many times. The chain carries TRBV4-3 and TRBJ2-1; TRBD2 matches 12 bases. CDR1 LGHNA and CDR2 YSLEER come from the germline V gene. The CDR3 sequence is 16 residues long. J lost 4 bases, V lost 0 bases, and 1 base had no gene match. The CDR3 region has the DNA TGCGCCAGCAGCCAAGATGGGACTAGCGGGTACAATGAGCAGTTCTTC. Residues: CASSQDGTSGYNEQFF.

This clonotype was seen many times. The CDR3 nucleotides are TGTGCCAGCAGCAGTCGACAGGCCATGAACACTGAAGCTTTCTTT. It is translated as CASSSRQAMNTEAFF. The V call is TRBV3-1, the J call TRBJ1-1; D is possibly TRBD1 (6 bases). V dropped 5 bases and J dropped 0 bases, with 13 bases sitting between them. This CDR3 has 15 residues. Germline V gene lookup returns CDR1 LGHDT and CDR2 YNNKEL (reference sequence). The full variable domain, with the rest looked up from reference TRBV3-1 and TRBJ1-1, is DTAVSQTPKYLVTQMGNDKSIKCEQNLGHDTMYWYKQDSKKFLKIMFSYNNKELIINETVPNRFSPKSPDKAHLNLHINSLELGDSAVYFCASSSRQAMNTEAFFGQGTRLTVV.

The V gene is TRBV11-2, the J gene TRBJ2-3; 9 bases align to TRBD2. In germline, CDR1 is SGHAT, CDR2 FQNNGV. The CDR3 contains 16 residues. J lost 4 bases, V lost 1 base, and 6 bases had no gene match. The CDR3 DNA sequence: TGTGCCAGCAGCTTAGGGCGGGGGGGCCATGCAGATACGCAGTATTTT. Translating gives CASSLGRGGHADTQYF.

There are many counts of this clonotype. The chain links TRBV6-2 or TRBV6-3 to TRBJ1-1; D unclear. The CDR3 contains 13 residues. V was clipped by 8 bases and J by 6 bases, with 16 bases between them. Looked up from germline, CDR1 is MNHEY and CDR2 is SVGEGT. The CDR3 is CASRYSLVAEAFF. CDR3 DNA sequence: TGTGCCAGCCGGTACAGTCTTGTCGCTGAAGCTTTCTTT.

This clonotype was seen at least ten times. CDR3 sequence reads: CSAKGGTEAFF. The CDR3 DNA sequence: TGCAGTGCTAAAGGGGGCACTGAAGCTTTCTTT. This chain uses TRBV20-1 with TRBJ1-1; tentative D call: TRBD1 (6 bases). CDR1 is DFQATT, CDR2 SNEGSKA, per germline (reference sequence). The V end lost 4 bases, the J end lost 4 bases, and 7 bases lay between the germline ends. This CDR3 spans 11 amino acids.

This clonotype has a count of ten or more. This chain links TRBV28 with TRBJ2-2; D is uncertain. V gave up 6 bases and J gave up 6 bases, with 8 bases separating them. The V gene's germline CDR1 is MDHEN and CDR2 SYDVKM. This CDR3 has 12 residues. CDR3 bases: TGTGCCAGCAGATCCCTGTCCGGGGAGCTGTTTTTT. Protein sequence: CASRSLSGELFF.